The following is a TCR beta chain sequence with its context. Data came from immunoSEQ multiplex PCR; TCRdb stores just in-frame clones and leaves some out. The sample lists over 300,000 clones, approximately 85% occurring once. The data were taken from a study of blood T cell repertoires in COVID-19. The germline V gene encodes CDR1 MNHEY and CDR2 SVGAGI. The CDR3 is 12 residues long. V was clipped by 8 bases and J by 5 bases, with 13 bases between them. This TCR derives from a man younger than 40 who had recovered from COVID-19. Sequencing was performed on PBMCs or T cells enriched from blood (not recorded which). The V and J genes are TRBV6-5 and TRBJ2-7; D may be TRBD1 (6 bases). The CDR3 here is CASLNRAHEQYF. The CDR3 DNA reads as TGTGCCAGCCTCAACAGGGCCCACGAGCAGTACTTC.